This TCR beta chain was recovered during a study of human T cells and chemical hapten exposure. MiXCR was run by TCRdb on the RACE reads, yielding one entry per CDR3 protein. The table has tens of thousands of distinct CDR3 sequences, approximately 11% seen once; the top ten hold over 2%. Time point given: patch test 2, 6 weeks after DPC sensitization. Treatment denoted: therapeutic diphenylcyclopropenone sensitization with weekly scalp DPC. Deletions cut 6 bases from V and 4 bases from J, with 13 bases between. This CDR3 has 12 amino acids. The germline V gene encodes CDR1 DFQATT and CDR2 SNEGSKA (reference sequence). This clonotype was recorded a few times.

This rearrangement joins TRBV20-1 to TRBJ2-7; TRBD1 is a possible D gene (5 bases). The specimen was whole blood, collected in connection with sensitization to the hapten diphenylcyclopropenone (DPC). The sequence was collected from a man between 35 and 55 years old with alopecia areata. Some clones in this sample may be carry-over from other donors' samples. The CDR3 nucleotides are TGCAGTGCGGTAGGGGCCCAATACGAGCAGTACTTC. Translated, it gives CSAVGAQYEQYF.